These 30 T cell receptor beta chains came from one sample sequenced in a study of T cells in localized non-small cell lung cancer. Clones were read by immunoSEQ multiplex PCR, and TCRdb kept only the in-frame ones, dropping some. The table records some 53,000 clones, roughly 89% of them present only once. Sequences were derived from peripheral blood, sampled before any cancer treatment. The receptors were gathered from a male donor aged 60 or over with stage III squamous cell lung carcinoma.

The CDR3 DNA sequence: TGTGCCAGCAGAAATAGCGGGGGGGCCTACGAGCAGTACTTC. Protein product: CASRNSGGAYEQYF. The chain joins TRBV6-5 to TRBJ2-7; TRBD2 agrees at 11 bases. The CDR3 spans 14 residues. Per germline, CDR1 MNHEY and CDR2 SVGAGI. The ends lost 6 bases at V and 2 bases at J; junction bases unmatched: 3.

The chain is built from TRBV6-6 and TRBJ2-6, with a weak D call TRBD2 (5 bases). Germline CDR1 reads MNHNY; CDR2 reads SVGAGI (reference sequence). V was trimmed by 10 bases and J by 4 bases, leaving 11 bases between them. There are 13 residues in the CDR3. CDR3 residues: CAIRGSGANVLTF. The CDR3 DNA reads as TGTGCCATTCGGGGTTCCGGGGCCAACGTCCTGACTTTC.

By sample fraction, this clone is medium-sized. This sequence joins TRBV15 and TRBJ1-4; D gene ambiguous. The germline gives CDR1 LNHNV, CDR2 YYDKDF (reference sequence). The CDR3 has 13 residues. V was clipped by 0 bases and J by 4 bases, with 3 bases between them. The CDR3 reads CATSREINEKLFF. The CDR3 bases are TGTGCCACCAGCAGAGAAATTAATGAAAAACTGTTTTTT.

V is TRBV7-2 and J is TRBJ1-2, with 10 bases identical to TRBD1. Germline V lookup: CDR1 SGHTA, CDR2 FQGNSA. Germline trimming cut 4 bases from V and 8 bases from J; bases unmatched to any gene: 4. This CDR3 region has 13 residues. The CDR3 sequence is CASSWDRGDGYTF. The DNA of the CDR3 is TGTGCCAGCAGCTGGGACAGGGGAGACGGCTACACCTTC.

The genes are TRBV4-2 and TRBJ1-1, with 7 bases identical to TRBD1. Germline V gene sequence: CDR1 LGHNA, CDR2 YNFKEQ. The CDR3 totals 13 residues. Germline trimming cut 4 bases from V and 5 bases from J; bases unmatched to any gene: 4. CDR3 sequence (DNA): TGTGCCAGCAGCCCACAGGGGTTGACTGAAGCTTTCTTT. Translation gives CASSPQGLTEAFF.

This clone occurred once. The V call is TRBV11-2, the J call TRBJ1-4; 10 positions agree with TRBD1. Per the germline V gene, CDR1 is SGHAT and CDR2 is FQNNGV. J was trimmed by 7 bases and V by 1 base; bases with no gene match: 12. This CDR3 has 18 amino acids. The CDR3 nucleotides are TGTGCCAGCAGCTTAGGGGTCCCGTGGGGACAGGGGCGTGAAAAACTGTTTTTT. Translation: CASSLGVPWGQGREKLFF.

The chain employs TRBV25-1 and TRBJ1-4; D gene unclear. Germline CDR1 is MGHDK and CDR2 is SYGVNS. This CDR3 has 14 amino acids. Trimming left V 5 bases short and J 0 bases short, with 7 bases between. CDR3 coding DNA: TGTGCCAGCAGTCCCCATCCAACTAATGAAAAACTGTTTTTT. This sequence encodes CASSPHPTNEKLFF.

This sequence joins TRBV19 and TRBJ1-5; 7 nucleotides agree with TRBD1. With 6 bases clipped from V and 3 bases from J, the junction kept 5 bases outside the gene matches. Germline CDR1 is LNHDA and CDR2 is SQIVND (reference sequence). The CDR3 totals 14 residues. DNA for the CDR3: TGTGCCAGTAGAAGAACAGGGGACAATCAGCCCCAGCATTTT. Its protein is CASRRTGDNQPQHF.

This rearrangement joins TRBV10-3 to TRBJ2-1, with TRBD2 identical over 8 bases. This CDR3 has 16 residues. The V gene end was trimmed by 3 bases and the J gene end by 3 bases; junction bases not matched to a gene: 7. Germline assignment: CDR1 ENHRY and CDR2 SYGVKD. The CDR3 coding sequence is TGTGCCATCAGTGACGCAGCGGGAGTCGACTACAATGAGCAGTTCTTC. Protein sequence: CAISDAAGVDYNEQFF.

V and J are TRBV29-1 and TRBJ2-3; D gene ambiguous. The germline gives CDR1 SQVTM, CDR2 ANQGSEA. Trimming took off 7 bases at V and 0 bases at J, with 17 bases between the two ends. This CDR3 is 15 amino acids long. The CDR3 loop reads CSAYSRVKSTDTQYF. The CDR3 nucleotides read TGCAGCGCCTACTCCCGGGTTAAAAGCACAGATACGCAGTATTTT.

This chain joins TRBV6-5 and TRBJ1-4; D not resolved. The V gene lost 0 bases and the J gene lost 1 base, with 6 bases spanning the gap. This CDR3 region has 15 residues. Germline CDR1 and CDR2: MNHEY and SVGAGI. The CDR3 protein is CASSYSGRTNEKLFF. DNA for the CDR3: TGTGCCAGCAGTTACTCGGGGAGAACTAATGAAAAACTGTTTTTT.

In DNA, the CDR3 is TGTGCCAGCAGCTTGGGGGGTTCGGAGCAGTACTTC. Its protein product is CASSLGGSEQYF. This rearrangement joins TRBV5-6 to TRBJ2-7; D remains ambiguous. The germline V and J ends were trimmed by 0 bases and 7 bases, with 8 bases remaining between them. The CDR3 loop spans 12 amino acids. In germline, CDR1 is SGHDT, CDR2 YYEEEE.

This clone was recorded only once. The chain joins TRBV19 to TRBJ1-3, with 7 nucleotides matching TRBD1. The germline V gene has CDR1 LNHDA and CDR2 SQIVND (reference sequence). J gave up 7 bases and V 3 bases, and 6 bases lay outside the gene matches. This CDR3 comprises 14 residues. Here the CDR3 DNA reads TGTGCCAGTAGTATCGGACAGGATTGGAACACCATATATTTT. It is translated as CASSIGQDWNTIYF. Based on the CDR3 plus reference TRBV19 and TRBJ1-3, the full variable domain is DGGITQSPKYLFRKEGQNVTLSCEQNLNHDAMYWYRQDPGQGLRLIYYSQIVNDFQKGDIAEGYSVSREKKESFPLTVTSAQKNPTAFYLCASSIGQDWNTIYFGEGSWLTVV.

CDR3 bases: TGTGCCAGCAGCTTAATCCATGAGCAGTTCTTC. Translating gives CASSLIHEQFF. The V gene is TRBV7-9, the J gene TRBJ2-1, with D unclear. The germline V gene encodes CDR1 SEHNR and CDR2 FQNEAQ (reference sequence). V lost 2 bases and J lost 8, with 4 bases in between. The CDR3 has 11 amino acids.

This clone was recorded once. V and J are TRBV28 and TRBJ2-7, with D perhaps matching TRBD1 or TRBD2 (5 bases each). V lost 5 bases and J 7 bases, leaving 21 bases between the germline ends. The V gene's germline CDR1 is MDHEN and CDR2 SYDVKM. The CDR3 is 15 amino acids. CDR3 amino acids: CASSPPGPQGIEQYF. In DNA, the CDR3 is TGTGCCAGCAGTCCCCCGGGACCCCAGGGTATAGAGCAGTACTTC.

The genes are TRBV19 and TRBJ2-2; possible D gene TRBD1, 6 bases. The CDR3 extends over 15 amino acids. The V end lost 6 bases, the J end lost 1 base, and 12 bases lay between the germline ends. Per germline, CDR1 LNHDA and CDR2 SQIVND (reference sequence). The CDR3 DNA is TGTGCCAGTAGAGGGCGACAGGTGAACACCGGGGAGCTGTTTTTT. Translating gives CASRGRQVNTGELFF.

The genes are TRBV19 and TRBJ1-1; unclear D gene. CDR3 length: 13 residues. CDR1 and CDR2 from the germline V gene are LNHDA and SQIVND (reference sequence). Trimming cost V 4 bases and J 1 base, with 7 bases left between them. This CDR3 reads CASSSQRNTEAFF. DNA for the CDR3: TGTGCCAGTAGTAGTCAGAGGAACACTGAAGCTTTCTTT. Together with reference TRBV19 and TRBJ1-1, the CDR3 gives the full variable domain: DGGITQSPKYLFRKEGQNVTLSCEQNLNHDAMYWYRQDPGQGLRLIYYSQIVNDFQKGDIAEGYSVSREKKESFPLTVTSAQKNPTAFYLCASSSQRNTEAFFGQGTRLTVV.

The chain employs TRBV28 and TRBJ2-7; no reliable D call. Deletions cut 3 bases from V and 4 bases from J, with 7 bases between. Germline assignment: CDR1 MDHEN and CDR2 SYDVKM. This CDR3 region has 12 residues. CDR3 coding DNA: TGTGCCAGCAGTTTGCTCGGGTACGAGCAGTACTTC. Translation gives CASSLLGYEQYF.

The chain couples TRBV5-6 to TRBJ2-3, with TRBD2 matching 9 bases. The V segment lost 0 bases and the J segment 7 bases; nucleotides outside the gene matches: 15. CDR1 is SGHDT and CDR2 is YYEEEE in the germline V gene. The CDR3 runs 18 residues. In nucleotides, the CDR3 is TGTGCCAGCAGCTTGGGGGGAATTGGCCTAGCGGGACTGAATACGCAGTATTTT. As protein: CASSLGGIGLAGLNTQYF.

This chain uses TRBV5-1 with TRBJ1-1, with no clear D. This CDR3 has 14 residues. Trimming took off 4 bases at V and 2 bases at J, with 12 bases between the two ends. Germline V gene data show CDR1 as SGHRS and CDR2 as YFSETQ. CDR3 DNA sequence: TGCGCCAGCAGCGGTACCGGGATAAACACTGAAGCTTTCTTT. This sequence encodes CASSGTGINTEAFF. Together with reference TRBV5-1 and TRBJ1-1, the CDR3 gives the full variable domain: KAGVTQTPRYLIKTRGQQVTLSCSPISGHRSVSWYQQTPGQGLQFLFEYFSETQRNKGNFPGRFSGRQFSNSRSEMNVSTLELGDSALYLCASSGTGINTEAFFGQGTRLTVV.

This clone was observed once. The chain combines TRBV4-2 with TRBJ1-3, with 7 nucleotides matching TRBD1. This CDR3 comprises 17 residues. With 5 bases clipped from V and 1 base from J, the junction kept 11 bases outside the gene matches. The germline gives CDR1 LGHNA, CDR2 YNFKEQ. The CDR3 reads CASSFLEGASSGNTIYF. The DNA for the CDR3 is TGTGCCAGCAGCTTCCTCGAGGGGGCAAGTTCTGGAAACACCATATATTTT.

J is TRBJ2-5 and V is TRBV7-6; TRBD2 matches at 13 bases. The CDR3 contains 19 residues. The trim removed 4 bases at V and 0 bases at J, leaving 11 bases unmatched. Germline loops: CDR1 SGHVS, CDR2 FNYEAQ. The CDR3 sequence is CASSSTFLTSGGYQETQYF. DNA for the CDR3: TGTGCCAGCAGCTCAACCTTCCTGACTAGCGGGGGGTACCAAGAGACCCAGTACTTC.

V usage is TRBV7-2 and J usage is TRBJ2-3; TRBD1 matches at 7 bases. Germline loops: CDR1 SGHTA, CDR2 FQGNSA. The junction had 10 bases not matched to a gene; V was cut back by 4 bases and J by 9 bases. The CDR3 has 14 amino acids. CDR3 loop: CASSSRQGRGTQYF. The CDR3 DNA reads TGTGCCAGCAGCTCGCGACAGGGCAGGGGAACGCAGTATTTT. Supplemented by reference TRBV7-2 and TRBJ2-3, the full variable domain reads GAGVSQSPSNKVTEKGKDVELRCDPISGHTALYWYRQSLGQGLEFLIYFQGNSAPDKSGLPSDRFSAERTGGSVSTLTIQRTQQEDSAVYLCASSSRQGRGTQYFGPGTRLTVL.

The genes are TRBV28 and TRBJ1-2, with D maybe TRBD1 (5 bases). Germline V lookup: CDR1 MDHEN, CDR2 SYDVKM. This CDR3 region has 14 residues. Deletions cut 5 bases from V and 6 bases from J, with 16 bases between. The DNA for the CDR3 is TGTGCCAGCAGTCCCTACGGGGCGAATAATGGCTACACCTTC. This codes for CASSPYGANNGYTF.

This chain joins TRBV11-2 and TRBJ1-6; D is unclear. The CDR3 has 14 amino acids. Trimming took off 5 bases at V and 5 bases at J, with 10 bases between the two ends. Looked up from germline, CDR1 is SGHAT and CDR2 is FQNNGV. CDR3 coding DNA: TGTGCCAGCAGCCCCCGGGTCAATAATTCACCCCTCCACTTT. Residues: CASSPRVNNSPLHF.

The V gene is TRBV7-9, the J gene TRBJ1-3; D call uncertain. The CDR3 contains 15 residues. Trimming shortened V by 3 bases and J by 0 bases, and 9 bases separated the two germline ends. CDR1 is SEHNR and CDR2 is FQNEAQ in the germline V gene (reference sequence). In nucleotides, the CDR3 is TGTGCCAGCAGCTTCGCGAGCCACTCTGGAAACACCATATATTTT. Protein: CASSFASHSGNTIYF.

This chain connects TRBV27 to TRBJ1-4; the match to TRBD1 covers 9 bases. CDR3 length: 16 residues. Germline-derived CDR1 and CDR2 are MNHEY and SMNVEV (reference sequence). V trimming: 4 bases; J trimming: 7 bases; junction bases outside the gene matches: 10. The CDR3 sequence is CASSYTRTGEAEKLFF. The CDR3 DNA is TGTGCCAGCAGTTACACCCGGACAGGGGAGGCTGAAAAACTGTTTTTT.

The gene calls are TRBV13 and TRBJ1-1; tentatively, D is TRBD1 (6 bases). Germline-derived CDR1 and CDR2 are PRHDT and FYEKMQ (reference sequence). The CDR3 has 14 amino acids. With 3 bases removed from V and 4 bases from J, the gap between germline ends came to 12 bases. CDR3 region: CASSFTGRGTEAFF. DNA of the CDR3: TGTGCCAGCAGCTTCACAGGGAGAGGCACTGAAGCTTTCTTT.

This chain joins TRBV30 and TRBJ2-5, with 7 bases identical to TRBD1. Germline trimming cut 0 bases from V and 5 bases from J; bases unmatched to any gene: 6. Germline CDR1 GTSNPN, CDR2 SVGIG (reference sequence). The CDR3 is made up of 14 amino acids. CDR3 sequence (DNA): TGTGCCTGGAGTGTAAGGGGGCTGCGGGAGACCCAGTACTTC. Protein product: CAWSVRGLRETQYF.

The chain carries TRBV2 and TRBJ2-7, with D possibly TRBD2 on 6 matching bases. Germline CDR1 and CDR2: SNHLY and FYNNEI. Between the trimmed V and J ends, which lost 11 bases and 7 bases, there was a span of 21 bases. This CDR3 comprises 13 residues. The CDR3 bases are TGTGCCGGAACCATAGCGGCCCTGGGTGAGCAGTACTTC. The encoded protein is CAGTIAALGEQYF.